This T cell receptor (beta chain) was obtained from a study of OX40 agonist ivuxolimab in advanced cancers. About the investigation overall: Ivuxolimab, which targeted the costimulatory receptor OX40 (CD134), was an agonistic, fully human IgG2 monoclonal antibody. Intravenous ivuxolimab was administered to patients every 2 weeks at six dose levels: 0.01, 0.1, 0.3, 1.5, 3 and 10 mg/kg. Of the roughly 50 dose-escalation patients, hepatocellular carcinoma was present in 19, melanoma in roughly 15, renal cell carcinoma in 9 and head and neck cancer in 9. In the dose-escalation cohort, 82.7% of patients were male, and the mean age was approximately 64 years, with a range of about 23 to 85. Patients were allowed to have had prior anti-PD-1, anti-PD-L1 or anti-CTLA-4 therapy, and around 43% of the dose-escalation patients had been treated with checkpoint inhibitors. Partial responses occurred in three dose-escalation patients: two with cutaneous melanoma and one with hepatocellular carcinoma. The purpose of peripheral TCRbeta sequencing was to test whether ivuxolimab changed TCR sequence diversity and led to clonal T-cell expansion. The paper reports the monotherapy dose-escalation portion (N of about 51 patients) of the phase I ivuxolimab trial. The research as a whole found: Partial responders in the 0.1-3.0 mg/kg groups had among the lowest normalized peripheral clonal expansion, especially among CD8+ T cells. Low levels of normalized T-cell clonal expansion were also seen in some patients who did not respond. After ivuxolimab, CD8+ T cells had more expanded clones than CD4+ T cells on average. At doses of 0.1 to 3.0 mg/kg, clonal expansion of both CD4+ and CD8+ T cells in blood was seen between baseline and week 6. The antigen specificity of the peripheral T cells that underwent clonal expansion was not determined.

Genomic DNA was isolated from the sorted cells so that the TCRbeta CDR3 region could be sequenced. The immunoSEQ Assay was used for sequencing of TCRbeta CDR3 regions. TCRdb carries this immuneACCESS record with in-frame sequences only. Its versions omit some clonotypes, under half of them owing to an unresolved V gene in the studies checked, with the rest unexplained. A total of tens of thousands of clones appear in this sample, 70% to 85% of them only once. The ten largest clones represent under 4% of the sample. Patients with autoimmune disease history or receiving systemic immunosuppression were excluded from the trial. Peripheral blood for TCR sequencing was collected from all dose cohorts at baseline, on cycle 4 day 1, and on cycle 7 day 1. The samples were taken from a phase I, first-in-human, multicenter, open-label dose-escalation trial of ivuxolimab. Adults with locally advanced or metastatic melanoma, renal cell, hepatocellular, or head and neck squamous cell carcinoma were enrolled in the trial. Before TCR sequencing, CD4+ T cells and CD8+ T cells were sorted from peripheral blood as separate populations.

As to this clone: It has no known antigen specificity. The record has no base qualities; no much larger clone is one base away.

From its cysteine to its phenylalanine, the CDR3 spans 15 amino acids. CDR3 DNA only is kept here, 45 bases in frame from base 1. The germline V gene (reference sequence) yields LNHNV for CDR1 and YYDKDF for CDR2. V is clipped by 8 bases and J by 3 bases, and the sequence between their germline boundaries is 19 bases long. The sequencing here drew on CD4+ or CD8+ T cells sorted from blood, taken in a trial of the OX40 agonist ivuxolimab. This sequence was found in an adult with an advanced solid tumor such as melanoma, head and neck, liver or kidney cancer. The rearrangement joined TRBV15 to TRBJ1-2; perhaps TRBD1 is the D gene, with 5 bases matching. The encoded CDR3 is CATHSSRQTHYGYTF. The DNA sequence follows: TGTGCCACCCATTCTTCCAGACAGACGCACTATGGCTACACCTTC.